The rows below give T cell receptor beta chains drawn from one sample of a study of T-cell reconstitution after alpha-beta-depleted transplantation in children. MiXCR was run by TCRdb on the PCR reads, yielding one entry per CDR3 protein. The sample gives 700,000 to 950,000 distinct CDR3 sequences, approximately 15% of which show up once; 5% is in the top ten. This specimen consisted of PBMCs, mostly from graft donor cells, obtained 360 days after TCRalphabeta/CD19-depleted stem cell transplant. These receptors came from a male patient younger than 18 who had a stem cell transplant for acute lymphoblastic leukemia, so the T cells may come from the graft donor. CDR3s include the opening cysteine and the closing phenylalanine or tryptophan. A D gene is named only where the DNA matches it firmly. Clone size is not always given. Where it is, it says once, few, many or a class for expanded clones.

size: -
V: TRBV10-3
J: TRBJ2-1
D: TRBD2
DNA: TGTGCCATCAGTGTAGTCACTAGCGGGAGGTCCTACAATGAGCAGTTCTTC
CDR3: CAISVVTSGRSYNEQFF

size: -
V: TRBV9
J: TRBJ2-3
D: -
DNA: TGTGCCAGCAGCGTTTCGACCGGTACGCAGTATTTT
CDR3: CASSVSTGTQYF

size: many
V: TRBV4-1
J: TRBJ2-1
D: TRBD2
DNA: TGCGCCAGCAGCCTCCTTGGACTAGCGGGCAATGAGCAGTTCTTC
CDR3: CASSLLGLAGNEQFF

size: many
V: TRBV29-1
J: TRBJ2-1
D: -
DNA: TGCAGCGTTGATCACTGGACCACCTACAATGAGCAGTTCTTC
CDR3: CSVDHWTTYNEQFF

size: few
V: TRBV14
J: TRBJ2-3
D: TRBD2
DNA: TGTGCCAGCAGCCATCCAGCGGGAGGCACAGATACGCAGTATTTT
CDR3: CASSHPAGGTDTQYF

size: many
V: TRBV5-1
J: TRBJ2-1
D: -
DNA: TGTGCCAGCAGCTTAGCCCCGGGGCAGGGATACAATGAGCAGTTCTTC
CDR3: CASSLAPGQGYNEQFF

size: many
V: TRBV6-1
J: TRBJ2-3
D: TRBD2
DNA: TGTGCCAGCAGAGGACTAGTCACAGATACGCAGTATTTT
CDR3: CASRGLVTDTQYF

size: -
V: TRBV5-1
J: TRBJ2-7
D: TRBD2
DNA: TGCGCCAGCAGCCACCCGGGACTAGCGGGAGCCCCGGGGCAGTACTTC
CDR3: CASSHPGLAGAPGQYF

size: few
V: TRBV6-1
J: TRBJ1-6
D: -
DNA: TGTGCCAGCAGATCTGAGATGCATAGGAATTCACCCCTCCACTTT
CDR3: CASRSEMHRNSPLHF

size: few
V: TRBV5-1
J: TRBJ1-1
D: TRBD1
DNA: TGCGCCAGCAGCCCGACAGGGTTTGGAGCTTTCTTT
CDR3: CASSPTGFGAFF

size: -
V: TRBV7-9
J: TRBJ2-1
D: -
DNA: TGTGCCAGCAGCTTACGCGGACCAGTACACTTCTACAATGAGCAGTTCTTC
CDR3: CASSLRGPVHFYNEQFF

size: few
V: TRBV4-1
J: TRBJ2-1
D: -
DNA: TGCGCCAGCAGCCATCCGTACTTGATCAATGAGCAGTTCTTC
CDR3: CASSHPYLINEQFF

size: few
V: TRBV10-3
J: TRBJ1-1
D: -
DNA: TGTGCCATCAGCCCAGGGTTCGTGGCTTTCTTT
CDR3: CAISPGFVAFF

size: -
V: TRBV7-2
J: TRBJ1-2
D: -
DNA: TGTGCCAGCCCTTACGGCTACACCTTC
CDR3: CASPYGYTF

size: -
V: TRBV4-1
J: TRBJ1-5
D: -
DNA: TGCGCCAGCAGCCAAGGTAGCAGGGTTCGAAGCAATCAGCCCCAGCATTTT
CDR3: CASSQGSRVRSNQPQHF

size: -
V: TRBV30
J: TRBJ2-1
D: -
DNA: TGTGCCTGGAGCGGACCAAAACCTCGACCAACGGCGTACAATGAGCAGTTCTTC
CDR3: CAWSGPKPRPTAYNEQFF

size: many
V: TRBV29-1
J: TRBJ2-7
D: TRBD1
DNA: TGCAGCGTAGCCGGGACAGGGGCGTACGAGCAGTACTTC
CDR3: CSVAGTGAYEQYF

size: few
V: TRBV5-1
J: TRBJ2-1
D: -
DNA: TGCGCCAGCGCCTACGGGACCCAGGGGGGCAATGAGCAGTTCTTC
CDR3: CASAYGTQGGNEQFF

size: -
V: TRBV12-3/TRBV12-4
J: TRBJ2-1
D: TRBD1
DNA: TGTGCCAGCAGTTTTGACAGGGGGTTAGGGTTGGGTGTAGAGCAGTTCTTC
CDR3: CASSFDRGLGLGVEQFF

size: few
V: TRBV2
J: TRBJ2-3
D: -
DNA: TGTGCCAGCATGGCGTCCTCTAGCACAGATACGCAGTATTTT
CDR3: CASMASSSTDTQYF

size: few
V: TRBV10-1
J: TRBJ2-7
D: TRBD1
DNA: TGCGCCAGCAGTGAGTCGGCGACGACGGGACAGGGGAAATACGAGCAGTACTTC
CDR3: CASSESATTGQGKYEQYF

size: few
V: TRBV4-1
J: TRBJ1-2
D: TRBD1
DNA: TGCGCCAGCAGCCAGGTGCTAACCAGGGGGCGGAGTGGCTACACCTTC
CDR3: CASSQVLTRGRSGYTF

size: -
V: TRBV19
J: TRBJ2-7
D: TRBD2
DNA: TGTGCCAGTAGTTCGATGGGACTAGTTGACGAGCAGTACTTC
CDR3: CASSSMGLVDEQYF

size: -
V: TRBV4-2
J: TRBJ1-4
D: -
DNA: TGTGCCAGCAGCCAAGATCCGTGGCGGGGGCTGGTTAATGAAAAACTGTTTTTT
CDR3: CASSQDPWRGLVNEKLFF

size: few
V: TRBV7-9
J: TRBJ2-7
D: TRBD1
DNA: TGTGCCAGCAGCCCCAGGCCGGGACAGGACTCCTACGAGCAGTACTTC
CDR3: CASSPRPGQDSYEQYF

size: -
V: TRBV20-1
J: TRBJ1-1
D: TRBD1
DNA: TGCAGTGCACTCCCGGGACAGGGTTTGGGCACTGAAGCTTTCTTT
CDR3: CSALPGQGLGTEAFF

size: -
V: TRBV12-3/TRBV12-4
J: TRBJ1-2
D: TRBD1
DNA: TGTGCCAGCAGTCCTGACAGGGGAGGACGGTACACCTTC
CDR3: CASSPDRGGRYTF